A selection of T cell receptor beta chains follows, all from one sample in a study of CD8+CD57+ T cells in acquired aplastic anemia. In TCRdb, the reads were re-called with MiXCR into one record per CDR3 protein. The data contain roughly 420,000 distinct CDR3 sequences, approximately 70% of them singletons. Sequencing was performed on sorted CD4+, CD8+, or CD8+CD57+ T cells (not recorded which) from PBMCs. The receptor set was obtained from a human donor in good health, serving as a control. Each CDR3 is given with its conserved first and last residue. D genes are given only for firm matches. The listing skips clone size in some rows; elsewhere it reads once, few, many or a size class.

j_call clone_size d_call v_call cdr3_aa cdr3_nt
TRBJ1-4 . . TRBV19 CASSMEVAGSEKLIF TGTGCCAGTAGTATGGAAGTGGCAGGGAGCGAAAAGCTGATTTTT
TRBJ1-4 many . TRBV4-3 CASSQGLGSNEKLFF TGCGCCAGCAGCCAAGGTCTGGGCTCTAATGAAAAACTGTTTTTT
TRBJ1-6 . . TRBV6-5 CASSLTQSSYNSPLHF TGTGCCAGCAGTCTAACTCAGAGCTCCTATAATTCACCCCTCCACTTT
TRBJ2-1 . . TRBV7-2 CASSTEGPLGAQFF TGTGCCAGCAGCACAGAGGGGCCGCTTGGGGCGCAGTTCTTC
TRBJ1-2 . . TRBV15 CAPREGYGYTF TGTGCCCCCCGTGAGGGGTATGGCTACACCTTC
TRBJ1-1 once . TRBV25-1 CASRTTGTGTNTEAFF TGTGCCAGCCGGACCACCGGGACCGGGACTAACACTGAAGCTTTCTTT
TRBJ2-3 . . TRBV29-1 CGVKVSYAQYF TGCGGCGTTAAGGTCTCATATGCGCAGTACTTT
TRBJ2-1 . TRBD1 TRBV2 CASSSTGGADNEQFF TGTGCCAGCAGTTCAACAGGGGGCGCAGACAATGAGCAGTTCTTC
TRBJ1-4 . TRBD1 TRBV7-9 CASSLPGTDEKLFF TGTGCCAGCAGCCTACCCGGGACAGATGAAAAACTGTTTTTT
TRBJ1-2 . . TRBV4-3 CASSQGLHSPNYGYTF TGCGCCAGCAGCCAAGGGCTGCACAGCCCCAACTATGGCTACACCTTC
TRBJ2-2 . TRBD2 TRBV15 CATFRTSLGPLFF TGTGCCACCTTCCGGACTAGTTTGGGGCCGCTGTTTTTT
TRBJ2-1 . TRBD2 TRBV7-6 CASSSSGGYNEQFF TGTGCCAGCAGCTCGAGCGGGGGGTACAATGAGCAGTTCTTC
TRBJ2-5 . TRBD1 TRBV7-9 CASSLDPTGTETQYF TGTGCCAGCAGCTTAGACCCGACAGGGACGGAGACCCAGTACTTC
TRBJ1-5 once . TRBV20-1 CSARDRLGNQPQHF TGCAGTGCTAGAGATCGACTAGGCAATCAGCCCCAGCATTTT
TRBJ1-4 once . TRBV7-2 CASSSQARGHKFTF TGTGCCAGCAGCTCCCAAGCGAGGGGCCACAAATTTACTTTT
TRBJ1-6 once . TRBV7-4 CASSLGDRGNPPLHF TGTGCCAGCAGCTTAGGGGACCGGGGGAATCCGCCCCTCCACTTT
TRBJ2-5 . TRBD2 TRBV20-1 CSADGLDQETQYF TGCAGTGCGGACGGACTAGACCAAGAGACCCAGTACTTC
TRBJ1-1 . . TRBV7-8 CASRLRGNGENTEAFF TGTGCCAGCAGGCTGCGGGGGAACGGTGAGAACACTGAAGCTTTCTTT
TRBJ1-6 . . TRBV12-3/TRBV12-4 CASGKAVYNSPLHF TGTGCCAGCGGGAAGGCGGTTTATAATTCACCCCTCCACTTT
TRBJ2-5 many . TRBV5-1 CASSLFPGGQETQYF TGCGCCAGCAGCTTGTTTCCCGGGGGCCAAGAGACCCAGTACTTC
TRBJ1-2 . TRBD1 TRBV7-2 CASSSNQGARGYTF TGTGCCAGCAGCTCTAATCAGGGGGCGCGTGGCTACACCTTC